Below, 32 T cell receptor beta chains from the same sample are listed, as sequenced in a study of siplizumab effects on memory and regulatory T cells. Assay: immunoSEQ multiplex PCR; the TCRdb copy retains only in-frame clones and omits some. The repertoire holds 57,000 or so clones, with approximately 95% as singletons. The sequencing sample was made of CD8+ T cells sorted from blood. All receptors derive from a human donor in good health.

The gene calls are TRBV7-3 and TRBJ2-5; D perhaps matches TRBD1 (5 bases). Trimming removed 5 bases at V and 4 bases at J, with 11 bases between. The germline gives CDR1 SGHTA, CDR2 FQGTGA. The length of the CDR3 is 13 residues. CDR3: CASSAGQGETQYF. The CDR3, as DNA: TGTGCCAGCAGCGCCGGCCAGGGAGAGACCCAGTACTTC.

The chain carries TRBV9 and TRBJ1-5, with D unresolved. Germline V lookup: CDR1 SGDLS, CDR2 YYNGEE. The CDR3 runs to 14 residues. V was cut by 0 bases and J by 3 bases, with 7 bases left in between. CDR3 loop: CASSVGSINQPQHF. The DNA of the CDR3 is TGTGCCAGCAGCGTAGGGTCCATCAATCAGCCCCAGCATTTT.

This clone was picked up a small number of times. V usage is TRBV7-8 and J usage is TRBJ1-5; 7 nucleotides line up with TRBD1. Trimming at V came to 1 base and at J to 7 bases, leaving 4 bases not matched to a gene. Per the germline V gene, CDR1 is SGHVS and CDR2 is FQNEAQ. This CDR3 comprises 14 residues. CDR3 DNA: TGTGCCAGCAGCTTAGGAGGGGGCGCCCAGCCCCAGCATTTT. It is translated as CASSLGGGAQPQHF.

The chain recombines TRBV6-1 with TRBJ2-5; D might be TRBD2 (5 bases). V was cut by 8 bases and J by 5 bases, with 12 bases left in between. CDR1 is MNHNS and CDR2 is SASEGT in the germline V gene. The CDR3 length is 12 residues. CDR3 nucleotide sequence: TGTGCCAGCCGGCCCGGGGTCGAGACCCAGTACTTC. Translated, it gives CASRPGVETQYF.

The gene calls are TRBV27 and TRBJ1-5, with D uncertain. The CDR3 extends over 16 amino acids. V was pared by 2 bases and J by 0 bases, with 11 bases between. CDR1 is MNHEY, CDR2 SMNVEV, per germline (reference sequence). CDR3 region: CASSLKAPYSNQPQHF. In DNA form, the CDR3 reads TGTGCCAGCAGTTTAAAGGCCCCTTATAGCAATCAGCCCCAGCATTTT.

The V and J genes are TRBV30 and TRBJ1-2; D is possibly TRBD1 (5 bases). The ends were cut back, 2 bases at V and 1 base at J, with 17 bases in the middle. CDR1 and CDR2 from the germline V gene are GTSNPN and SVGIG (reference sequence). The CDR3 has 16 amino acids. CDR3 protein: CAWSPGPDFFNYGYTF. The CDR3 region has the DNA TGTGCCTGGAGTCCGGGACCAGACTTTTTTAACTATGGCTACACCTTC.

This rearrangement joins TRBV27 to TRBJ1-1; D perhaps matches TRBD1 (5 bases). Germline CDR1 and CDR2: MNHEY and SMNVEV (reference sequence). The CDR3 covers 15 residues. V was shortened by 2 bases and J by 3 bases, with 13 bases between the two germline ends. The CDR3 spells CASSLRGGEDTEAFF. The DNA of the CDR3 is TGTGCCAGCAGTTTACGTGGGGGAGAGGACACTGAAGCTTTCTTT.

V gene TRBV27 combines with J gene TRBJ2-2; weak D call: TRBD2 (6 bases). V shed 3 bases and J shed 6 bases, with 8 bases lying between them. The CDR3 is 13 amino acids. Germline V gives CDR1 MNHEY, CDR2 SMNVEV (reference sequence). The chain's CDR3 is CASSFGGAGELFF. DNA for the CDR3: TGTGCCAGCAGTTTTGGAGGGGCCGGGGAGCTGTTTTTT.

The chain is built from TRBV13 and TRBJ1-1; 7 nucleotides align to TRBD1. The CDR3 is made up of 14 amino acids. Per germline, CDR1 PRHDT and CDR2 FYEKMQ (reference sequence). After removal of 5 bases from V and 4 bases from J, the junction contained 7 bases not matched to a gene. Here the CDR3 reads CASSQQGIGTEAFF. The CDR3 DNA reads TGTGCCAGCAGCCAACAGGGGATTGGCACTGAAGCTTTCTTT.

The gene calls are TRBV30 and TRBJ1-5; 7 bases are a match to TRBD1. The CDR3 is 14 amino acids. V lost 4 bases and J lost 4; bases outside the gene matches: 7. The germline gives CDR1 GTSNPN, CDR2 SVGIG (reference sequence). CDR3 loop: CAWKRQGRNQPQHF. For the CDR3, the DNA is TGTGCCTGGAAAAGACAGGGTCGAAATCAGCCCCAGCATTTT.

This sequence joins TRBV2 and TRBJ2-2; unclear D gene. CDR1 and CDR2 (germline): SNHLY, FYNNEI. V lost 6 bases and J 7 bases, leaving 6 bases between the germline ends. There are 11 residues in the CDR3. The chain's CDR3 is CASRALGELFF. The CDR3 bases are TGTGCCAGCAGGGCCCTCGGGGAGCTGTTTTTT.

This clone was counted a single time. The rearrangement uses TRBV19 and TRBJ2-7, with D perhaps matching TRBD1 (6 bases). The CDR3 runs to 12 residues. The V end was cut by 3 bases, the J end by 6 bases, with 9 bases between. CDR1 is LNHDA, CDR2 SQIVND, per germline (reference sequence). CDR3 coding DNA: TGTGCCAGTAGTATTACAGGGACCGAGCAGTACTTC. Its protein product is CASSITGTEQYF.

The chain carries TRBV27 and TRBJ2-1, with 7 bases fitting TRBD2. V shed 5 bases, J shed 6 bases, and the junction held 7 bases outside the gene matches. From germline, CDR1 is MNHEY and CDR2 SMNVEV (reference sequence). This CDR3 comprises 14 residues. CDR3: CASSQFSGPNEQFF. The CDR3 nucleotides read TGTGCCAGCAGTCAATTTAGCGGGCCCAATGAGCAGTTCTTC.

The chain couples TRBV16 to TRBJ2-1; D gene uncertain. Deletions cut 0 bases from V and 0 bases from J, with 6 bases between. CDR1 is KGHSY and CDR2 is FQNENV in the germline V gene. The CDR3 spans 15 residues. The CDR3 bases are TGTGCCAGCAGCCAATCGGAGCCCTCCTACAATGAGCAGTTCTTC. The encoded protein is CASSQSEPSYNEQFF. The variable domain in full, completed from reference TRBV16 and TRBJ2-1, reads GEEVAQTPKHLVRGEGQKAKLYCAPIKGHSYVFWYQQVLKNEFKFLISFQNENVFDETGMPKERFSAKCLPNSPCSLEIQATKLEDSAVYFCASSQSEPSYNEQFFGPGTRLTVL.

This clone was seen only once. This CDR3 is CASSEGQRTYEQYF. CDR3 bases: TGTGCCAGCAGCGAGGGACAGCGCACCTACGAGCAGTACTTC. The chain recombines TRBV7-9 with TRBJ2-7, with 7 bases lining up with TRBD1. V was pared by 5 bases and J by 2 bases, with 6 bases of the junction left unmatched. The CDR3 contains 14 residues. Germline values: CDR1 SEHNR, CDR2 FQNEAQ (reference sequence).

J is TRBJ2-7 and V is TRBV19; 8 positions match TRBD2. V was clipped by 0 bases and J by 0 bases; unmatched bases: 4. Germline CDR1 is LNHDA and CDR2 is SQIVND (reference sequence). The CDR3 has 16 amino acids. The CDR3 DNA reads TGTGCCAGTAGTATAGAACTAGCGGCCAGCTCCTACGAGCAGTACTTC. Translated, it gives CASSIELAASSYEQYF.

In its sample, this clone was seen once. The chain carries TRBV29-1 and TRBJ1-6; D possibly corresponds to TRBD1 (5 bases). The CDR3 is made up of 14 amino acids. Germline V gene lookup returns CDR1 SQVTM and CDR2 ANQGSEA. The V gene lost 4 bases and the J gene lost 9 bases, with 16 bases spanning the gap. The CDR3 here is CSVVIRAVRSPLHF. The CDR3 region has the DNA TGCAGCGTTGTTATCAGGGCCGTACGTTCACCCCTCCACTTT.

This clone turned up a few times. V usage is TRBV6-7 and J usage is TRBJ2-7; 11 bases match TRBD2. TRBV6-7 is annotated as an ORF whose role is uncertain. Trimming at V came to 2 bases and at J to 4 bases, leaving 13 bases not matched to a gene. The CDR3 contains 18 residues. This CDR3 reads CASSYPSLRLAGKYEQYF. DNA of the CDR3: TGTGCCAGCAGTTACCCGAGCCTCCGACTAGCGGGAAAATACGAGCAGTACTTC.

This clone was picked up one time. The rearrangement links TRBV5-1 to TRBJ2-5; the D is unclear. CDR1 and CDR2 from the germline V gene are SGHRS and YFSETQ. V gave up 3 bases and J gave up 2 bases, with 14 bases separating them. The CDR3 is 15 residues long. The DNA of the CDR3 is TGCGCCAGCAGCTCTGTCCAAAGATCTCAAGAGACCCAGTACTTC. This encodes CASSSVQRSQETQYF.

This clone was observed a single time. This chain links TRBV10-1 with TRBJ2-3; 7 nucleotides agree with TRBD1. The germline V gene has CDR1 WNHNN and CDR2 SYGVQD (reference sequence). CDR3 length: 14 residues. Unmatched junction bases numbered 4, after V lost 7 bases and J lost 0 bases. CDR3 residues: CASNDRASTDTQYF. The CDR3, as DNA: TGCGCCAGCAACGACAGGGCTAGCACAGATACGCAGTATTTT.

The chain employs TRBV6-1 and TRBJ2-3; 11 positions agree with TRBD2. V was pared by 10 bases and J by 5 bases, with 8 bases of the junction left unmatched. Germline CDR1 MNHNS, CDR2 SASEGT. The CDR3 is 14 amino acids. The CDR3, as DNA: TGTGCCACAGGGGCCCTAGCGGGAGGAGATACGCAGTATTTT. It yields the protein CATGALAGGDTQYF.

The chain is built from TRBV6-5 and TRBJ2-2; D might be TRBD1 or TRBD2, each matching 5 bases. CDR1 and CDR2 (germline): MNHEY, SVGAGI. V was trimmed by 6 bases and J by 3 bases, leaving 14 bases between them. The CDR3 totals 15 residues. The CDR3: CASSTGASHTGELFF. Here the CDR3 DNA reads TGTGCCAGCAGCACCGGGGCATCACACACCGGGGAGCTGTTTTTT.

The chain couples TRBV28 to TRBJ2-2; 12 bases align to TRBD1. J lost 2 bases, V lost 8 bases, and 3 bases had no gene match. Germline values: CDR1 MDHEN, CDR2 SYDVKM. The CDR3 has 15 amino acids. The CDR3 here is CASGDRGHNTGELFF. CDR3 bases: TGTGCCAGCGGGGACAGGGGGCACAACACCGGGGAGCTGTTTTTT.

The chain uses TRBV4-3 and TRBJ2-1; possibly TRBD1 for D (6 bases). V lost 2 bases and J 7 bases, leaving 9 bases between the germline ends. The V gene's germline CDR1 is LGHNA and CDR2 YSLEER. The CDR3 has 13 residues. The CDR3 DNA reads as TGCGCCAGCAGCCAATCGAGGGGGAATGAGCAGTTCTTC. Translating it yields CASSQSRGNEQFF.

The V and J genes are TRBV27 and TRBJ2-3, with TRBD1 identical over 8 bases. Trimming removed 6 bases from V and 0 bases from J; junction bases left unmatched: 8. From germline, CDR1 is MNHEY and CDR2 SMNVEV (reference sequence). This CDR3 is 16 amino acids long. DNA for the CDR3: TGTGCCAGCAGCGACGGGACAGGATTTAGCACAGATACGCAGTATTTT. Protein: CASSDGTGFSTDTQYF.

The rearrangement links TRBV2 to TRBJ2-2; D possibly uses TRBD1 or TRBD2 (5 bases each). V was pared by 8 bases and J by 1 base, with 11 bases between. The CDR3 is 14 amino acids. Germline lookup yields CDR1 SNHLY and CDR2 FYNNEI. This chain's CDR3 is CASGRDGNTGELFF. DNA of the CDR3: TGTGCCAGCGGCCGGGACGGGAACACCGGGGAGCTGTTTTTT.

The chain carries TRBV27 and TRBJ2-1, with D perhaps TRBD2 (6 bases). The CDR3 is 13 residues long. Germline V gene lookup returns CDR1 MNHEY and CDR2 SMNVEV (reference sequence). Trimming removed 6 bases at V and 12 bases at J, with 18 bases between. CDR3 residues: CASSHGEEGVQFF. Here the CDR3 DNA reads TGTGCCAGCAGCCACGGGGAGGAGGGTGTGCAGTTCTTC.

This clone was detected only a few times. The V gene is TRBV6-1, the J gene TRBJ1-2; D remains ambiguous. Trimming removed 3 bases from V and 0 bases from J, with 5 bases in between. Germline values: CDR1 MNHNS, CDR2 SASEGT. CDR3 length: 13 residues. CDR3: CASSDMSNYGYTF. The CDR3, as DNA: TGTGCCAGCAGTGATATGTCTAACTATGGCTACACCTTC.

The rearrangement joins TRBV27 to TRBJ1-1, with D hard to call. There are 16 residues in the CDR3. Germline V CDR1 and CDR2: MNHEY, SMNVEV (reference sequence). V was shortened by 5 bases and J by 4 bases, with 20 bases between the two germline ends. This chain's CDR3 is CASSPTPVGLGTEAFF. The CDR3 region has the DNA TGTGCCAGCAGTCCGACCCCCGTCGGTTTGGGCACTGAAGCTTTCTTT.

V is TRBV4-1 and J is TRBJ2-3, with D uncertain. CDR1 and CDR2 (germline): MGHRA, YSYEKL. The CDR3 has 16 residues. V shed 0 bases and J shed 3 bases, with 13 bases lying between them. The CDR3 nucleotides read TGCGCCAGCAGCCAAGATCCGGTTGGTTTTACAGATACGCAGTATTTT. It specifies CASSQDPVGFTDTQYF.

This clone has just a few counts. The genes are TRBV28 and TRBJ1-5; 7 nucleotides align to TRBD1. Germline values: CDR1 MDHEN, CDR2 SYDVKM. The V and J ends lost 5 bases and 7 bases, in that order; junction bases with no gene match: 8. The CDR3 runs 14 residues. The CDR3 region has the DNA TGTGCCAGCAGTCTCAGACAGGGTGTACAGCCCCAGCATTTT. As protein: CASSLRQGVQPQHF.

The chain uses TRBV6-5 and TRBJ2-7; D may be TRBD2 (6 bases). The CDR3 has 14 amino acids. V was clipped by 5 bases and J by 0 bases, with 11 bases between them. Germline CDR1 reads MNHEY; CDR2 reads SVGAGI. The CDR3 loop reads CASSNGGDSYEQYF. CDR3 sequence (DNA): TGTGCCAGCAGTAACGGAGGGGACTCCTACGAGCAGTACTTC.